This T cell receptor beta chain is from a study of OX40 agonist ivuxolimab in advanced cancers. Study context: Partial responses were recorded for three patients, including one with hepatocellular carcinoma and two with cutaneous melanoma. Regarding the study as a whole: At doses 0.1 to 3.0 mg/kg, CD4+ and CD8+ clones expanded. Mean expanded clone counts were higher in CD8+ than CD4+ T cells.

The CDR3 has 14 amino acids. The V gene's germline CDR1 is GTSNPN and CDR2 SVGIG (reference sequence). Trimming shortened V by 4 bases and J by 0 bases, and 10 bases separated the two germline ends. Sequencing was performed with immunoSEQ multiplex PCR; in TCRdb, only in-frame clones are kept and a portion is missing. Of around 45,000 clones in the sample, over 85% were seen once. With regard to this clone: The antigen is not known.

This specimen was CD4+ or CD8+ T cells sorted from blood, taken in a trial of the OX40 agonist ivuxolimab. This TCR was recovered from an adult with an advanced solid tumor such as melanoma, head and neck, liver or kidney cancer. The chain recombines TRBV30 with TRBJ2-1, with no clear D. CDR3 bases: TGTGCCTGGACGGGTCATAGCTCCTACAATGAGCAGTTCTTC. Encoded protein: CAWTGHSSYNEQFF. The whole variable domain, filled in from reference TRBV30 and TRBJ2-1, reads SQTIHQWPATLVQPVGSPLSLECTVEGTSNPNLYWYRQAAGRGLQLLFYSVGIGQISSEVPQNLSASRPQDRQFILSSKKLLLSDSGFYLCAWTGHSSYNEQFFGPGTRLTVL.